This note documents a single T cell receptor (beta chain) sequence. Its antigen is unknown. The CDR3 length is 14 residues. Trimming cost V 5 bases and J 4 bases; bases outside gene matches: 4. Germline lookup yields CDR1 SGHAT and CDR2 FQNNGV. PCR used 60 Vbeta primers and 13 Jbeta primers. TCRdb keeps only in-frame clones here, not all; method: immunoSEQ multiplex PCR. The sample contains 150,000 to 200,000 clones, around 68% of which appear only once. The data derive from a study of cytomegalovirus exposure and HLA in healthy donors. General study findings and limits: Confirmation was obtained in vitro that a few CMV-associated chains are specific for CMV antigens. Segments of the TCR beta V type were, in most cases, productive about 87% or about 30% of the time in an earlier analysis.

The TCR was taken from a man aged 50-59 years in good health and CMV-seronegative. Sequencing was done on a sample of PBMCs. The chain carries TRBV11-2 and TRBJ2-5, with 10 bases that match TRBD2. The CDR3 reads CASSPRLAGETQYF. Here the CDR3 DNA reads TGTGCCAGCAGCCCAAGACTAGCGGGAGAGACCCAGTACTTC.